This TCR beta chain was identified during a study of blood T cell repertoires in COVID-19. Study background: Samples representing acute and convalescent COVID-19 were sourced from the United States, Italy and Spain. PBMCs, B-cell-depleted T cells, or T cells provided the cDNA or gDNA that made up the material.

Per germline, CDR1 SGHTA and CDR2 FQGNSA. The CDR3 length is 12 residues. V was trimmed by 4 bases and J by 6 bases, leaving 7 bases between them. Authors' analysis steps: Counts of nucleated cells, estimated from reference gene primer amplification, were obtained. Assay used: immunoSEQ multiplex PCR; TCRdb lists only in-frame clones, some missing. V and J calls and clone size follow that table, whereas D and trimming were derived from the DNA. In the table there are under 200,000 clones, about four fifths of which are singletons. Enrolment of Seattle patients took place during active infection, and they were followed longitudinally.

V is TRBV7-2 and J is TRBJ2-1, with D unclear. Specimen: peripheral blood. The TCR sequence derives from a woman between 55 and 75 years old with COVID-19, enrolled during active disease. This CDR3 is CASSSLGNEQFF. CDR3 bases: TGTGCCAGCAGCTCCCTCGGCAATGAGCAGTTCTTC.